This TCR beta chain appears in the sequencing data of a study of CD8+CD57+ T cells in acquired aplastic anemia. Study details: The mean DNA yield obtained from sorted CD4+ and CD8+ cells came to about 3.2 ug. Study conclusions and caveats: No significant difference in CD8+ Simpson's diversity was found between patients and controls.

Before being chosen for sequencing, patients had shown CD8+CD57+ cell expansion by flow cytometry. Severe acquired aplastic anemia was present in every patient. This CDR3 is 16 amino acids long. Germline trimming cut 3 bases from V and 2 bases from J; bases unmatched to any gene: 13. CDR1 DFQATT and CDR2 SNEGSKA come from the germline V gene (reference sequence). Both TCR beta VDJ combination and CDR3 sequence profiling were carried out. Genomic DNA was the template for this profiling. One entry per CDR3 protein, called by TCRdb with MiXCR from the reads. Counted here are a few hundred thousand distinct CDR3 sequences, around a third occurring once; the ten biggest clones make up 0.82%. A note on this clonotype: Its specificity is not known.

This TCR derives from a human donor with aplastic anemia. V gene TRBV20-1 combines with J gene TRBJ2-7; TRBD1 aligns across 7 bases. Material for sequencing was sorted CD4+, CD8+, or CD8+CD57+ T cells (not recorded which) from PBMCs. CDR3 in DNA: TGCAGTGCTAGTGGCCGATTACGGGACAGACCCTACGAGCAGTACTTC. Amino acids: CSASGRLRDRPYEQYF.